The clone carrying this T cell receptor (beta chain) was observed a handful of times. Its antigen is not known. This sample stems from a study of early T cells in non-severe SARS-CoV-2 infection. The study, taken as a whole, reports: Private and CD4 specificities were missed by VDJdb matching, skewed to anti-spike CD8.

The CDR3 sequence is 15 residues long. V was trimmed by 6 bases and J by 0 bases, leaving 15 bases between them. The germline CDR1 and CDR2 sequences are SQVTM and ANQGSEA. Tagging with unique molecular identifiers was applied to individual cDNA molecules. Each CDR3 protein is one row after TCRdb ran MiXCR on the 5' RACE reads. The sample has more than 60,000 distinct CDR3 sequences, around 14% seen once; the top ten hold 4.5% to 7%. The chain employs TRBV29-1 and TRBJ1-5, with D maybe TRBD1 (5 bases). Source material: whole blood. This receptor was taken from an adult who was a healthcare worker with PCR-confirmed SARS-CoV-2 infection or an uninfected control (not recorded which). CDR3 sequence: CSVEGWQNSNQPQHF. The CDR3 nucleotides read TGCAGCGTCGAGGGGTGGCAGAATAGCAATCAGCCCCAGCATTTT.